The clone carrying this TCR beta chain was seen just once. Sequencing was performed with immunoSEQ multiplex PCR; in TCRdb, only in-frame clones are kept and a portion is missing. Of a few hundred thousand clones in the sample, over 75% are singletons; the top ten hold around 9.5%. The data were taken from a study of blood T cell repertoires in COVID-19. Overall study context: Acute-phase and convalescent COVID-19 samples originated in the United States, Italy and Spain.

Clinical histories supplied by participants themselves formed the basis of cohort assignment. Per the germline V gene, CDR1 is LGHNA and CDR2 is YSLEER. The CDR3 is 13 amino acids. V lost 0 bases and J 5 bases, leaving 6 bases between the germline ends. This sequence was found in a woman aged 40 to 50 who had recovered from COVID-19. The genes are TRBV4-3 and TRBJ2-3, with D unclear. Sequences were obtained from PBMCs or T cells enriched from blood (not recorded which). The CDR3, as DNA: TGCGCCAGCAGCCAAGATTACGGAGATACGCAGTATTTT. It encodes CASSQDYGDTQYF.